The clone carrying this TCR beta chain has ten or more counts. Its antigen is currently unknown. The data belong to a study of T-cell memory formation after mild COVID-19. Overall study findings and caveats: Clones that shrank (day 15 to 85) were balanced CD4/CD8, whereas later expanders leaned CD4+.

TCRdb independently ran MiXCR on the 5' RACE reads; one entry per CDR3 protein. In the table there are just over 60,000 distinct CDR3 sequences, 9% to 9.5% of which are singletons. The junction had 13 bases not matched to a gene; V was cut back by 4 bases and J by 4 bases. The CDR3 has 17 residues. Sequencing used PBMCs or a T cell subset sorted from them (not recorded which). The V call is TRBV12-3 or TRBV12-4, the J call TRBJ1-1, with TRBD1 matching over 9 bases. This receptor was identified in a man younger than 30 who had mild COVID-19 (a few samples of this study predate the infection). Cell type and time point are not known. The CDR3 coding sequence is TGTGCCAGCAGTTCTCAAGCCGGGACAGGGTTGAGCACTGAAGCTTTCTTT. Its translation is CASSSQAGTGLSTEAFF.